These 20 T cell receptor beta chains were sequenced from one sample in a study of OX40 agonist ivuxolimab in advanced cancers. Profiling relied on immunoSEQ multiplex PCR, and the TCRdb table lists in-frame clones only, not all of them. Of 80,000 to 100,000 clones in the sample, about nine tenths were seen once. Here the sequenced sample was CD4+ or CD8+ T cells sorted from blood, taken in a trial of the OX40 agonist ivuxolimab. Source of these receptors: an adult with an advanced solid tumor such as melanoma, head and neck, liver or kidney cancer.

The chain has TRBV19 and TRBJ2-5, with 9 bases aligning to TRBD1. The CDR3 spans 15 residues. V shed 2 bases and J 2 bases; nucleotides not matched to a gene: 3. Germline values: CDR1 LNHDA, CDR2 SQIVND (reference sequence). DNA of the CDR3: TGTGCCAGTAGTATAATTGGGACAGGGCAAGAGACCCAGTACTTC. This codes for CASSIIGTGQETQYF.

The chain is built from TRBV6-1 and TRBJ2-1; 7 nucleotides align to TRBD2. Per germline, CDR1 MNHNS and CDR2 SASEGT. The trim removed 10 bases at V and 4 bases at J, leaving 10 bases unmatched. This CDR3 is built from 14 residues. CDR3 sequence: CATPRASGYNEQFF. In DNA, the CDR3 is TGTGCCACTCCCCGGGCTAGCGGTTACAATGAGCAGTTCTTC.

The chain employs TRBV4-3 and TRBJ2-1; D not resolved. There are 15 residues in the CDR3. The V end lost 0 bases, the J end lost 0 bases, and 6 bases lay between the germline ends. The germline gives CDR1 LGHNA, CDR2 YSLEER. The CDR3 reads CASSQDGNSYNEQFF. For the CDR3, the DNA is TGCGCCAGCAGCCAAGACGGAAACTCCTACAATGAGCAGTTCTTC.

This clone came up once. This chain joins TRBV6-1 and TRBJ2-5; TRBD2 matches 8 bases. The germline gives CDR1 MNHNS, CDR2 SASEGT. The CDR3 length is 19 residues. Unmatched junction bases numbered 15, after V lost 2 bases and J lost 1 base. The CDR3: CASSESGIFATSAQETQYF. DNA for the CDR3: TGTGCCAGCAGTGAATCTGGGATTTTTGCGACTAGCGCCCAAGAGACCCAGTACTTC.

This clone occurred once. This rearrangement joins TRBV30 to TRBJ2-7, with D maybe TRBD2 (6 bases). CDR3 length: 16 residues. CDR1 is GTSNPN, CDR2 SVGIG, per germline (reference sequence). Deletions cut 4 bases from V and 0 bases from J, with 19 bases between. CDR3 protein: CAWTWGMASDSYEQYF. The CDR3 DNA follows: TGTGCCTGGACCTGGGGTATGGCTAGCGACTCCTACGAGCAGTACTTC.

CDR3 nucleotide sequence: TGCGCCAGCAGCTTCGGGCTAGCCGGCACCTACGAGCAGTACTTC. Translating gives CASSFGLAGTYEQYF. The J gene is TRBJ2-7, the V gene TRBV5-1; TRBD2 might be the D (5 bases). The CDR3 length is 15 residues. Germline V lookup: CDR1 SGHRS, CDR2 YFSETQ. Trimming stripped 2 bases from V and 2 bases from J, with 14 bases between.

The V gene is TRBV4-3, the J gene TRBJ1-2; TRBD1 agrees at 10 bases. The CDR3 is 15 amino acids. With V trimmed by 3 bases and J by 4 bases, 5 bases remained unmatched. Per germline, CDR1 LGHNA and CDR2 YSLEER. The CDR3 DNA reads as TGCGCCAGCAGCCAGGGACAGGGGACCACCTATGGCTACACCTTC. Residues: CASSQGQGTTYGYTF.

This rearrangement joins TRBV2 to TRBJ2-5; D not certain. Per the germline V gene, CDR1 is SNHLY and CDR2 is FYNNEI. The V end lost 4 bases, the J end lost 2 bases, and 11 bases lay between the germline ends. The CDR3 runs to 14 residues. The CDR3 DNA sequence: TGTGCCAGCAGTGCGGTCGCCAGACAAGAGACCCAGTACTTC. This gives the protein CASSAVARQETQYF. The full variable domain, in which reference TRBV2 and TRBJ2-5 provide the parts outside the CDR3, is EPEVTQTPSHQVTQMGQEVILRCVPISNHLYFYWYRQILGQKVEFLVSFYNNEISEKSEIFDDQFSVERPDGSNFTLKIRSTKLEDSAMYFCASSAVARQETQYFGPGTRLLVL.

In DNA form, the CDR3 reads TGTGCCAGCACCAGACAGGGAAGCAATCAGCCCCAGCATTTT. As protein: CASTRQGSNQPQHF. The genes are TRBV2 and TRBJ1-5; 7 bases match TRBD1. The germline V gene has CDR1 SNHLY and CDR2 FYNNEI. Losses at the gene ends were 7 bases for V and 1 base for J; bases not matched to a gene: 4. The CDR3 loop spans 14 amino acids.

A remark on this clone: One junction end disagrees with the germline gene, perhaps due to a read error. V usage is TRBV6-1 and J usage is TRBJ1-1, with a tentative D call TRBD1 (5 bases). CDR3 size: 14 residues. Germline lookup yields CDR1 MNHNS and CDR2 SASEGT. CDR3 protein: CASREGQRSTEAFF. The CDR3 region has the DNA TGTGCCAGCAGAGAAGGACAAAGGTCTACTGAAGCTTTCTTT.

This rearrangement joins TRBV5-1 to TRBJ2-5; 13 bases map to TRBD2. This CDR3 has 14 residues. From germline, CDR1 is SGHRS and CDR2 YFSETQ. J gave up 5 bases and V 7 bases, and 5 bases lay outside the gene matches. CDR3 nucleotide sequence: TGCGCCAGCCGGACTAGCGGGAGTGTGGAGACCCAGTACTTC. Translating it yields CASRTSGSVETQYF.

The chain has TRBV5-4 and TRBJ2-2; 7 bases match TRBD2. The CDR3 is made up of 13 amino acids. Germline V gene lookup returns CDR1 SGHNT and CDR2 YYREEE (reference sequence). Unmatched junction bases numbered 4, after V lost 4 bases and J lost 7 bases. This CDR3 is CASSLTSHGELFF. In DNA, the CDR3 is TGTGCCAGCAGCCTGACTAGCCACGGGGAGCTGTTTTTT.

This sequence joins TRBV11-2 and TRBJ1-5; no definite D call. The V and J ends lost 2 bases and 6 bases respectively, with 14 bases between them. Germline lookup yields CDR1 SGHAT and CDR2 FQNNGV. This CDR3 contains 15 residues. The CDR3 is CASSLNQAASQPQHF. The CDR3 coding sequence is TGTGCCAGCAGCTTAAATCAAGCAGCGAGTCAGCCCCAGCATTTT.

This chain uses TRBV7-2 with TRBJ2-1; D call uncertain. The V end lost 1 base, the J end lost 6 bases, and 13 bases lay between the germline ends. The CDR3 totals 15 residues. The V gene's germline CDR1 is SGHTA and CDR2 FQGNSA. DNA of the CDR3: TGTGCCAGCAGCTTAGACCAGTTAGCAACCAATGAGCAGTTCTTC. This sequence encodes CASSLDQLATNEQFF.

J is TRBJ1-2 and V is TRBV7-2; D is uncertain. The CDR3 is made up of 13 amino acids. Germline CDR1 is SGHTA and CDR2 is FQGNSA. V shed 3 bases and J shed 7 bases, with 12 bases lying between them. The CDR3 DNA reads TGTGCCAGCAGCTTCGAAGGGTTTGGTGGCTACACCTTC. Amino acids: CASSFEGFGGYTF.

This chain links TRBV7-2 with TRBJ2-3; TRBD1 matches 9 bases. J lost 4 bases, V lost 6 bases, and 8 bases had no gene match. CDR3 length: 15 amino acids. Germline CDR1 reads SGHTA; CDR2 reads FQGNSA. The CDR3 DNA reads as TGTGCCAGCAGTCCCCGGGACAGGGTGGCAGATACGCAGTATTTT. It encodes CASSPRDRVADTQYF.

The chain has TRBV18 and TRBJ2-3; D may be TRBD1 (6 bases). CDR3 length equals 19 residues. V gave up 1 base and J gave up 0 bases, with 20 bases separating them. CDR1 and CDR2 (germline): KGHSH, LQKENI. DNA of the CDR3: TGTGCCAGCTCACCACGGAGGACAGCGGAAAGTACTAGCACAGATACGCAGTATTTT. It translates to CASSPRRTAESTSTDTQYF.

The gene calls are TRBV28 and TRBJ1-4; D is unclear. Germline loops: CDR1 MDHEN, CDR2 SYDVKM. The CDR3 is 14 residues long. Trimming stripped 3 bases from V and 7 bases from J, with 12 bases between. CDR3 amino acids: CASSFGSSSEKLFF. CDR3 nucleotides: TGTGCCAGCAGTTTCGGTTCCTCTAGTGAAAAACTGTTTTTT.

The gene calls are TRBV11-2 and TRBJ2-1; 10 nucleotides match TRBD1. The V gene end was trimmed by 1 base and the J gene end by 5 bases; junction bases not matched to a gene: 8. The CDR3 length is 17 residues. CDR1 and CDR2 (germline): SGHAT, FQNNGV. The CDR3 spells CASSLVGGQGFNNEQFF. CDR3 DNA sequence: TGTGCCAGCAGCTTAGTAGGGGGACAGGGGTTCAACAATGAGCAGTTCTTC.

V usage is TRBV5-1 and J usage is TRBJ2-1; 14 nucleotides align to TRBD2. This CDR3 is built from 16 residues. From germline, CDR1 is SGHRS and CDR2 YFSETQ. Trimming took 4 bases from V and 2 from J; bases not matched to a gene: 2. CDR3 nucleotide sequence: TGCGCCAGCAGCAAGGGACTAGCGGGAGCCTACAATGAGCAGTTCTTC. Residues: CASSKGLAGAYNEQFF.